A selection of T cell receptor beta chains follows, all from one sample in a study of post-analysis software for immune sequencing data. MiXCR, run by TCRdb on the PCR reads, gives a single entry per CDR3 protein. The table includes 750,000 to 950,000 distinct CDR3 sequences, approximately 50% detected once. Sequencing was carried out using blood. All receptors derive from a girl between 5 and 17 years old with multiple sclerosis. CDR3s include the opening cysteine and the closing phenylalanine or tryptophan. D genes are given only for firm matches. Not every row has a clone size; where given, it reads once, few, many or a size class.

clone_size j_call v_call d_call cdr3_aa cdr3_nt
NA TRBJ2-7 TRBV27 TRBD2 CASSPWTSPLEQYF TGTGCCAGCAGTCCATGGACTAGTCCCCTAGAGCAGTACTTC
NA TRBJ2-1 TRBV18 NA CASSPRVADDYNEQFF TGTGCCAGCTCACCACGGGTAGCGGATGACTACAATGAGCAGTTCTTC
NA TRBJ1-2 TRBV29-1 TRBD1 CSVEGSRKQGQGASGYTF TGCAGCGTTGAGGGGAGCAGAAAGCAAGGACAGGGGGCATCCGGCTACACCTTC
NA TRBJ2-3 TRBV5-1 TRBD2 CASSLGEGTSATTDTQYF TGCGCCAGCAGCTTGGGGGAAGGGACTAGCGCCACTACAGATACGCAGTATTTT
NA TRBJ2-3 TRBV24-1 NA CATSDPVDVVHADTQYF TGTGCCACCAGTGACCCCGTTGATGTGGTGCACGCAGATACGCAGTATTTT
NA TRBJ2-7 TRBV6-6 NA CASSYPQLQAYVQYF TGTGCCAGCAGTTACCCCCAGCTGCAGGCCTACGTGCAGTACTTC
few TRBJ2-7 TRBV7-9 TRBD1 CASSLGTGTFEQYF TGTGCCAGCAGCTTGGGGACAGGGACCTTCGAGCAGTACTTC
NA TRBJ2-1 TRBV21-1 NA CASSNSASGRPNEQFF TGTGCCAGCAGCAACTCCGCTAGCGGGAGGCCAAATGAGCAGTTCTTC
NA TRBJ2-7 TRBV20-1 TRBD2 CSARDPSSGTSAGDAYEQYF TGCAGTGCTAGAGATCCCTCTTCCGGGACTAGCGCAGGGGACGCCTACGAGCAGTACTTC
NA TRBJ2-1 TRBV5-1 NA CASSLSAGGNNEQFF TGCGCCAGCAGCTTGTCCGCGGGTGGAAACAATGAGCAGTTCTTC
NA TRBJ2-3 TRBV5-1 TRBD2 CASSWAGVRSDTQYF TGCGCCAGCAGTTGGGCGGGAGTGAGGTCAGATACGCAGTATTTT
NA TRBJ2-7 TRBV12-3/TRBV12-4 NA CASRDSVSYEQYF TGTGCCAGCAGGGACAGCGTGTCCTACGAGCAGTACTTC
few TRBJ2-5 TRBV7-2 TRBD2 CASSRTSGSHLETQYF TGTGCCAGCAGCCGGACTAGCGGGAGCCATCTAGAGACCCAGTACTTC
few TRBJ2-7 TRBV20-1 NA CSARDNRIAWTYEQYF TGCAGTGCTAGAGATAATCGGATAGCGTGGACCTACGAGCAGTACTTC
NA TRBJ2-3 TRBV27 NA CASSPLGASRTDTQYF TGTGCCAGCAGTCCCCTGGGAGCGTCCCGCACAGATACGCAGTATTTT
few TRBJ2-5 TRBV12-3/TRBV12-4 NA CASSLAHRQTQYF TGTGCCAGCAGTTTAGCCCATCGCCAGACCCAGTACTTC
few TRBJ2-3 TRBV5-1 TRBD1 CASSLTGGSTDTQYF TGCGCCAGCAGCTTGACAGGGGGATCCACAGATACGCAGTATTTT
NA TRBJ1-2 TRBV21-1 NA CASSSLEGVYGYTF TGTGCCAGCAGCTCGCTGGAGGGGGTCTATGGCTACACCTTC
NA TRBJ2-6 TRBV6-1 NA CASTEQGVHSSGANVLTF TGTGCCAGCACCGAGCAGGGCGTCCATAGCTCTGGGGCCAACGTCCTGACTTTC
NA TRBJ2-3 TRBV10-1 NA CASSESSDTQYF TGCGCCAGCAGTGAGTCTTCAGATACGCAGTATTTT
NA TRBJ2-1 TRBV20-1 NA CGIFAGTVPSGEQFF TGCGGCATCTTCGCGGGGACAGTACCCAGCGGTGAGCAGTTCTTC
few TRBJ2-4 TRBV3-1 TRBD2 CASSPGTNKNIQYF TGTGCCAGCAGCCCCGGGACTAACAAAAACATTCAGTACTTC
NA TRBJ1-1 TRBV4-1 NA CASSQFYSRIMNTEAFF TGCGCCAGCAGCCAATTCTACTCACGGATTATGAACACTGAAGCTTTCTTT
few TRBJ2-1 TRBV12-3/TRBV12-4 TRBD2 CASSPRKAGGYNEQFF TGTGCCAGCAGCCCCCGAAAAGCGGGAGGCTACAATGAGCAGTTCTTC
few TRBJ1-2 TRBV19 NA CASRGRTLQLYGYTF TGTGCCAGTAGAGGACGGACCCTACAGTTGTATGGCTACACCTTC
few TRBJ1-2 TRBV3-1 TRBD1 CASSQGQGASGYTF TGTGCCAGCAGCCAAGGACAGGGGGCCTCAGGCTACACCTTC
few TRBJ2-7 TRBV3-1 NA CASSQATGVDEQYF TGTGCCAGCAGCCAAGCCACGGGAGTGGACGAGCAGTACTTC
NA TRBJ1-1 TRBV27 NA CASSTLGQMNTEAFF TGTGCCAGCAGTACTCTAGGACAGATGAACACTGAAGCTTTCTTT
once TRBJ1-2 TRBV27 NA CASSADSGGYTF TGTGCCAGCAGTGCAGACAGCGGTGGCTACACCTTC
few TRBJ1-5 TRBV5-1 NA CASSLALGTDQPQHF TGCGCCAGCAGCTTGGCCTTAGGGACTGATCAGCCCCAGCATTTT
NA TRBJ2-5 TRBV29-1 NA CSVAGLEGQYF TGCAGCGTTGCCGGGTTGGAGGGGCAGTACTTC
NA TRBJ2-7 TRBV29-1 TRBD1 CSALGQSSYEQYF TGCAGCGCCCTGGGACAGAGCTCCTACGAGCAGTACTTC
few TRBJ1-2 TRBV9 TRBD1 CASSASPDRGYGYTF TGTGCCAGCAGCGCGTCCCCGGACAGGGGATATGGCTACACCTTC
once TRBJ1-5 TRBV20-1 NA CSARIGRQDRTLSNQPQHF TGCAGTGCTAGGATTGGGAGGCAGGACAGAACTCTTAGCAATCAGCCCCAGCATTTT
few TRBJ2-7 TRBV20-1 NA CSGGLTLYEQYF TGCAGTGGAGGTCTTACCCTCTACGAGCAGTACTTC
NA TRBJ2-3 TRBV4-2 TRBD2 CASSQVSGAQADTQYF TGTGCCAGCAGCCAAGTGAGCGGGGCCCAGGCAGATACGCAGTATTTT
NA TRBJ2-5 TRBV29-1 TRBD2 CSVKGTSGGETQYF TGCAGCGTTAAAGGGACTAGCGGAGGCGAGACCCAGTACTTC
NA TRBJ2-3 TRBV9 NA CASSVVATDTQYF TGTGCCAGCAGCGTAGTGGCCACAGATACGCAGTATTTT
NA TRBJ2-7 TRBV29-1 TRBD1 CSVEMGQTYEQYF TGCAGCGTTGAAATGGGACAGACCTACGAGCAGTACTTC
few TRBJ2-7 TRBV6-5 NA CASSSQKWRRESSYEQYF TGTGCCAGCAGTTCACAGAAATGGCGTAGGGAGAGCTCCTACGAGCAGTACTTC
NA TRBJ2-4 TRBV10-3 NA CTISGGNVVQYF TGTACCATCAGTGGAGGGAACGTCGTTCAGTACTTC
few TRBJ1-2 TRBV7-2 NA CASSLVRGYNGYTF TGTGCCAGCAGCTTAGTCCGGGGGTATAACGGCTACACCTTC
few TRBJ2-1 TRBV4-1 NA CASSQDRVMINEQFF TGCGCCAGCAGCCAAGACAGGGTCATGATCAATGAGCAGTTCTTC